The T cell receptor (beta chain) under discussion was sequenced for a study of Ad26.COV2.S vaccination and SARS-CoV-2 variants. Study results and limitations: Measures of TCR breadth and depth may have fallen short of total T cell responses. After vaccination, reports described spike-specific CD8+ and CD4+ T cell responses as showing substantial breadth.

Note on this clone: No antigen is known for it.

Unmatched junction bases numbered 6, after V lost 0 bases and J lost 5 bases. The germline V gene encodes CDR1 SGDLS and CDR2 YYNGEE. CDR3 length: 16 residues. Documented treatment: roughly 20 received Ad26.COV2.S at low or high dose, single or two shots; about 5 received placebo; per-sample allocation not given. Sampling was done on day 63 after the first vaccine or placebo injection. Sequencing used immunoSEQ multiplex PCR; TCRdb keeps in-frame clones, though not all of them. The sample includes approximately 480,000 clones, 87% of them seen just once. The TCR was taken from a person aged 18 to 65 who received the Ad26.COV2.S COVID-19 vaccine or a placebo. The sample in question was peripheral blood, obtained in a trial of Ad26.COV2.S vaccine versus placebo. The chain links TRBV9 to TRBJ2-5; 11 bases line up with TRBD2. The CDR3 region is CASSVESSGRLETQYF. In DNA form, the CDR3 reads TGTGCCAGCAGCGTAGAGTCTAGCGGGAGGTTGGAGACCCAGTACTTC.